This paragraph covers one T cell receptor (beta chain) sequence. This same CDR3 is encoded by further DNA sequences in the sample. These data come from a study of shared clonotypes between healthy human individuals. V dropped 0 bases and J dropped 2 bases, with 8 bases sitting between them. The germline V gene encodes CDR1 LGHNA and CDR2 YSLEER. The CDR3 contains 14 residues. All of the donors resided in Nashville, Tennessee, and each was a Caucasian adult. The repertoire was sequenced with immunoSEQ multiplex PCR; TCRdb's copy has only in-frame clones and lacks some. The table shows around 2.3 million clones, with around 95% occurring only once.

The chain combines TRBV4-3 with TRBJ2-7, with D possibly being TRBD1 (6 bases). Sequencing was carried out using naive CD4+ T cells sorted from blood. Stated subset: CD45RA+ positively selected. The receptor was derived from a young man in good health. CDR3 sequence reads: CASSQEPGAYEQYF. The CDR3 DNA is TGCGCCAGCAGCCAAGAACCAGGGGCCTACGAGCAGTACTTC.